Below are 10 T cell receptor beta chains sequenced from a single sample in a study of cytomegalovirus exposure and HLA in healthy donors. PCR employed 60 Vbeta and 13 Jbeta primers. Assay: immunoSEQ multiplex PCR; the TCRdb copy retains only in-frame clones and omits some. This sample carries about 200,000 clones, with roughly 0.7% going to the ten biggest clones. The specimen sequenced was PBMCs. All receptors derive from a boy aged 5 to 17 in good health and CMV-seronegative.

The V call is TRBV28, the J call TRBJ1-3; TRBD1 matches 7 bases. Trimming cost V 4 bases and J 0 bases; bases outside gene matches: 9. The CDR3 is 17 amino acids. The germline gives CDR1 MDHEN, CDR2 SYDVKM. The CDR3 DNA reads TGTGCCAGCAGTTGGGTAGGGGACAGCACCTCTGGAAACACCATATATTTT. Translation: CASSWVGDSTSGNTIYF.

This chain joins TRBV18 and TRBJ1-4; 9 nucleotides match TRBD1. The CDR3 is 15 amino acids. The V gene end was trimmed by 1 base and the J gene end by 7 bases; junction bases not matched to a gene: 4. The V gene's germline CDR1 is KGHSH and CDR2 LQKENI. The CDR3 loop is CASSPRDRVGEKLFF. CDR3 DNA sequence: TGTGCCAGCTCACCACGGGACAGGGTGGGTGAAAAACTGTTTTTT.

The chain joins TRBV15 to TRBJ2-3, with D possibly matching TRBD1 (6 bases). V was trimmed by 0 bases and J by 4 bases, leaving 11 bases between them. Per the germline V gene, CDR1 is LNHNV and CDR2 is YYDKDF (reference sequence). The CDR3 loop spans 15 amino acids. The CDR3, as DNA: TGTGCCACCAGCAGAGATCCAGGGGTGGCAGATACGCAGTATTTT. This encodes CATSRDPGVADTQYF.

The chain couples TRBV6-1 to TRBJ1-6; D is perhaps TRBD1 (5 bases). Looked up from germline, CDR1 is MNHNS and CDR2 is SASEGT. This CDR3 contains 15 residues. Trimming pared 7 bases from V and 10 bases from J, leaving 20 bases between. CDR3 sequence (DNA): TGTGCCAGCAATCGGGGCCGGAGGGGAGGATCACCCCTCCACTTT. Translation gives CASNRGRRGGSPLHF.

The J gene is TRBJ2-2, the V gene TRBV18, with D uncertain. Looked up from germline, CDR1 is KGHSH and CDR2 is LQKENI. Trimming removed 3 bases at V and 5 bases at J, with 7 bases between. This CDR3 region has 13 residues. This chain's CDR3 is CASSPTVTGELFF. As DNA, the CDR3 is TGTGCCAGCTCACCTACAGTGACCGGGGAGCTGTTTTTT.

The chain joins TRBV19 to TRBJ1-6; TRBD1 aligns across 7 bases. The CDR3 sequence is 15 residues long. The germline V gene encodes CDR1 LNHDA and CDR2 SQIVND (reference sequence). V gave up 5 bases and J gave up 8 bases; unmatched junction bases: 9. CDR3 sequence: CASSATGEYDSPLHF. The CDR3 DNA reads as TGTGCCAGTAGTGCCACAGGGGAGTACGATTCACCCCTCCACTTT. Full variable domain (rest looked up from reference TRBV19 and TRBJ1-6): DGGITQSPKYLFRKEGQNVTLSCEQNLNHDAMYWYRQDPGQGLRLIYYSQIVNDFQKGDIAEGYSVSREKKESFPLTVTSAQKNPTAFYLCASSATGEYDSPLHFGNGTRLTVT.

The V gene is TRBV6-6, the J gene TRBJ2-3, with 8 bases identical to TRBD1. Germline loops: CDR1 MNHNY, CDR2 SVGAGI (reference sequence). The CDR3 totals 14 residues. J lost 5 bases, V lost 6 bases, and 7 bases had no gene match. CDR3: CASRITGGGDTQYF. The CDR3 nucleotides read TGTGCCAGCAGAATCACAGGGGGAGGAGATACGCAGTATTTT.

This chain links TRBV4-3 with TRBJ1-4; 9 nucleotides match TRBD1. Germline V gene lookup returns CDR1 LGHNA and CDR2 YSLEER. J lost 8 bases, V lost 1 base, and 8 bases had no gene match. The CDR3 covers 16 residues. For the CDR3, the DNA is TGCGCCAGCAGCCAAGGGACACTAGGACAGGGGGAAAAACTGTTTTTT. Protein: CASSQGTLGQGEKLFF.

This chain joins TRBV7-3 and TRBJ2-7; the match to TRBD1 covers 8 bases. Germline V gene sequence: CDR1 SGHTA, CDR2 FQGTGA. This CDR3 region has 15 residues. V gave up 3 bases and J gave up 5 bases; unmatched junction bases: 9. The CDR3 DNA reads as TGTGCCAGCAGCTTGCGGCCCAGGGGGCTCGACGAGCAGTACTTC. It yields the protein CASSLRPRGLDEQYF.

J is TRBJ2-5 and V is TRBV25-1; possible D gene TRBD2, 5 bases. Germline V gene sequence: CDR1 MGHDK, CDR2 SYGVNS. The CDR3 has 12 residues. The ends were cut back, 2 bases at V and 10 bases at J, with 11 bases in the middle. For the CDR3, the DNA is TGTGCCAGCAGTGAAGGGCCAGGAGGCCAGTACTTC. Encoded protein: CASSEGPGGQYF.